This T cell receptor beta chain stems from a study of T cell responses to AZD1222 COVID-19 vaccine (dated by TCRdb to 2020 to 2022). Context from the whole study: A total of just over 230 trial participants underwent TCR sequencing, of whom 207 had received two doses of AZD1222 and approximately 26 had received two doses of the MenACWY control vaccine. Trial participants were enrolled by age into 18-55, 56-69 and 70-plus year subgroups, with roughly 160, 29 and 62 TCR-sequenced participants respectively. Beyond this particular receptor, the publication reports: Conclusions about previously exposed vaccinees are limited because only a handful of AZD1222 recipients were SARS-CoV-2 seropositive at baseline. The 56-69-year group was small, and its depth increase did not reach significance, likely because of low power. Reportedly, close to half of the unique spike-specific TCRs recognized epitopes lying outside the regions that are mutated in the B.1.351 and B.1.1.7 variants. The whole spike protein was spanned by vaccine-associated CD4 TCRs, and dominant responses were seen in regions 160-218 and 743-854. Because no day 14 peak-response samples were available, repertoires were characterized only after the peak T cell response. Most participants were white British and females outnumbered males, and the authors suggested that clonal diversity may have been underestimated. After two AZD1222 doses, both the breadth and the depth of spike-specific TCRs were significantly higher than at day 0 and than in MenACWY recipients.

The junction carries 8 bases between V and J, which are trimmed by 3 bases and 0 bases respectively. CDR1 and CDR2 (GTSNPN, SVGIG) derive from the germline V gene (reference sequence). From its cysteine to its phenylalanine, the CDR3 spans 13 amino acids. Only the CDR3 portion is preserved as DNA: 39 bases, with reading frame beginning at the first base. The CDR3 regions of human TCRbeta chains were analyzed by immunosequencing. The published analysis was carried out like this. TCRs in the repertoires were matched against a reference library of SARS-CoV-2-specific TCRs that had been generated with the MIRA antigen-specificity platform. Breadth meant the fraction of unique TCRs that were SARS-CoV-2-associated, whereas depth meant the fraction of total T cells that were SARS-CoV-2-associated. Using the MIRA data, every spike-specific TCR was mapped to the spike region that the TCR reacted to and assigned to either a CD4 or a CD8 class. Log10-transformed breadth and depth values were compared by one-way ANOVA with Sidak's multiple comparisons tests. The table comes from immuneACCESS by way of TCRdb, which keeps in-frame sequences with V and J called. Part of the clones is missing from these tables; in studies checked, under half for an unresolved V gene and the rest for unknown reasons. V, J and clone size were drawn from that table, and D and trimming were deduced from the DNA. A total of 90,000 to 95,000 clones appear in this sample, 88% of them only once. The ten largest clones capture around 10% of the sample.

In the case of this clone: Its binding antigen is unknown. No per-base quality is available; no much larger clone lies one base away.

What this sample's time point label stands for: about 28 days (+/-7) after the second vaccine dose. AZD1222 recipients whose second dose came at about 4 weeks and those whose second dose came at about 12 weeks were combined into one group, since spike-specific TCR depth and breadth did not differ between the two schedules. Samples from vaccinated people were obtained from the UK trials COV001 and COV002, which included a single-blind randomized controlled phase 2/3 trial of AZD1222 (ChAdOx1 nCoV-19) in healthy adults. For TCRbeta chain sequencing, PBMC samples were collected from trial participants at day 0 and at day 28 after the second dose.

This sample comprised peripheral blood, obtained 28 days after the second AZD1222 dose. The chain is assembled from TRBV30 and TRBJ1-1, with TRBD1 perhaps the D gene, on 5 matching bases. This sequence originates from an adult who received the AZD1222 COVID-19 vaccine. The base sequence is TGTGCCTGGAGCCAACAGGTGAACACTGAAGCTTTCTTT. Its translation reads: CAWSQQVNTEAFF.